Sequencing of this T cell receptor beta chain was carried out in a study of cytomegalovirus exposure and HLA in healthy donors. Across the study: Unique TCRs from HLA-typed donors, 65 million to 85 million of them, were held in an early data release.

Study-level results: Earlier analysis found most TCR beta V segments productive about 90% or about 30% of the time. Common viral pathogens seemed to be connected with several of the most significant clusters, according to a later analysis.

With regard to this clone: The antigen is unknown.

V was clipped by 3 bases and J by 5 bases, with 13 bases between them. This CDR3 has 13 residues. Per germline, CDR1 GTSNPN and CDR2 SVGIG (reference sequence). The study ran its PCR with 60 Vbeta and 13 Jbeta primers. Original handling: The authors later counted approximately 80 million unique TCR beta chains, some 9.9 million of them shared. Only in-frame clones appear in the TCRdb table, and some are missing; sequencing was by immunoSEQ multiplex PCR. That table supplies the V and J calls and clone size; D and trimming were determined from the DNA. Here the sample spans about 140,000 clones, roughly 80% being singletons.

This receptor was identified in a male donor in good health and CMV-seronegative. The chain employs TRBV30 and TRBJ1-2; D gene unclear. Sequences were obtained from PBMCs. The CDR3 DNA follows: TGTGCCTGGAGGGTCGGAGGGTATTATGGCTACACCTTC. It translates to CAWRVGGYYGYTF.